The 27 T cell receptor beta chains below all came from one sample that was sequenced in a study of T cells in Graves' hyperthyroidism and ophthalmopathy. The CDR3 regions of TCR beta were amplified from RNA transcripts. First-round RT-PCR with HTBI primers amplified the TCR CDR3 region. Via MiXCR, TCRdb re-called the multiplex PCR reads, giving one row per CDR3 protein. The table lists about 500,000 distinct CDR3 sequences, around 15% of them singletons, with 25% to 30% in the top ten. The sequenced sample was blood. These receptors all stem from a woman between 25 and 40 years old with Graves' ophthalmopathy.

Note on this clonotype: The junction departs from germline at one end; a sequencing error may be responsible. The chain has TRBV9 and TRBJ2-5, with D perhaps matching TRBD2 (5 bases). The CDR3 is 14 residues long. Germline V gene lookup returns CDR1 SGDLS and CDR2 YYNGEE. The CDR3 bases are TGCGCCAGCAGCGAGGAGGCGGCCCCGGAGACCCAGTACTTC. Encoded protein: CASSEEAAPETQYF.

In its sample, this clonotype was seen many times. The rearrangement links TRBV18 to TRBJ1-3, with D hard to call. CDR3 length: 15 residues. Germline values: CDR1 KGHSH, CDR2 LQKENI. V was shortened by 0 bases and J by 0 bases, with 6 bases between the two germline ends. The CDR3 spells CASSPPSVSGNTIYF. In DNA, the CDR3 is TGTGCCAGCTCACCACCTTCGGTCTCTGGAAACACCATATATTTT.

Many counts were recorded for this clonotype. The chain couples TRBV20-1 to TRBJ1-3; a possible D gene is TRBD1 (6 bases). Between the trimmed V and J ends, which lost 2 bases and 5 bases, there was a span of 10 bases. This CDR3 region has 13 residues. Germline V gene data show CDR1 as DFQATT and CDR2 as SNEGSKA (reference sequence). This CDR3 is CSARSGQRNTIYF. DNA of the CDR3: TGCAGTGCTAGATCGGGACAACGAAACACCATATATTTT.

This chain joins TRBV29-1 and TRBJ2-3, with D hard to call. Trimming took off 1 base at V and 2 bases at J, with 10 bases between the two ends. The CDR3 contains 14 residues. Germline CDR1 is SQVTM and CDR2 is ANQGSEA. CDR3 region: CSVEGYTVTDTQYF. CDR3 DNA sequence: TGCAGCGTTGAAGGGTACACCGTCACAGATACGCAGTATTTT.

This rearrangement joins TRBV9 to TRBJ1-2; the D gene is possibly TRBD1 (6 bases). Germline V CDR1 and CDR2: SGDLS, YYNGEE. This CDR3 has 14 amino acids. V gave up 7 bases and J gave up 4 bases, with 17 bases separating them. CDR3 nucleotides: TGTGCCAGCGAGACTCTAGGACAGCCCTATGGCTACACCTTC. It codes for CASETLGQPYGYTF. Complete variable domain (other parts from reference TRBV9 and TRBJ1-2): DSGVTQTPKHLITATGQRVTLRCSPRSGDLSVYWYQQSLDQGLQFLIQYYNGEERAKGNILERFSAQQFPDLHSELNLSSLELGDSALYFCASETLGQPYGYTFGSGTRLTVV.

This clonotype was observed at least ten times. V and J are TRBV12-3 or TRBV12-4 and TRBJ2-3; 9 bases match TRBD2. The V segment lost 6 bases and the J segment 1 base; nucleotides outside the gene matches: 11. There are 17 residues in the CDR3. CDR3 nucleotide sequence: TGTGCCAGCAGCTCAACGAGACTAGCGGCCCGCACAGATACGCAGTATTTT. This gives the protein CASSSTRLAARTDTQYF.

The table lists this clonotype with a few counts. Here the CDR3 DNA reads TGCGCCAGCAGCCAACCAGGCTCCTACGAGCAGTACTTC. It encodes CASSQPGSYEQYF. V usage is TRBV4-1 and J usage is TRBJ2-7; D unresolved. Trimming shortened V by 2 bases and J by 0 bases, and 5 bases separated the two germline ends. This CDR3 contains 13 residues. Germline CDR1 MGHRA, CDR2 YSYEKL.

This clonotype was detected ten times or more. The rearrangement links TRBV6-1 to TRBJ2-7; 10 positions match TRBD2. The CDR3 sequence is 15 residues long. The germline CDR1 and CDR2 sequences are MNHNS and SASEGT. The J segment lost 7 bases and the V segment lost 1 base, leaving 7 bases of the junction unmatched. The DNA of the CDR3 is TGTGCCAGCAGTGAAGTAATAGCGGGAGGTGAAGAGCAGTACTTC. Amino acid sequence: CASSEVIAGGEEQYF.

The V and J genes are TRBV19 and TRBJ2-5; D unclear. V gave up 5 bases and J gave up 4 bases, with 11 bases separating them. Germline-derived CDR1 and CDR2 are LNHDA and SQIVND (reference sequence). The CDR3 contains 13 residues. CDR3 DNA: TGTGCCAGTAGTGCCAACAGAGGAGAGACCCAGTACTTC. It specifies CASSANRGETQYF.

This clonotype was detected many times. This chain uses TRBV28 with TRBJ2-3; D is unclear. The CDR3 extends over 15 amino acids. With 2 bases removed from V and 2 bases from J, the gap between germline ends came to 11 bases. Germline CDR1 is MDHEN and CDR2 is SYDVKM. The CDR3 bases are TGTGCCAGCAGTTTACAGGCTACAACCACAGATACGCAGTATTTT. Translation gives CASSLQATTTDTQYF.

This clonotype was seen only a few times. CDR3 amino acids: CASSEGRPARKYF. CDR3 bases: TGTGCCAGCAGTGAGGGGAGACCGGCCAGGAAGTACTTC. V gene TRBV2 combines with J gene TRBJ2-7; the D gene is possibly TRBD2 (5 bases). Germline CDR1 SNHLY, CDR2 FYNNEI. Deletions cut 3 bases from V and 11 bases from J, with 17 bases between. The CDR3 is 13 amino acids.

This clonotype has ten or more counts. The chain links TRBV5-6 to TRBJ1-5, with 9 positions matching TRBD1. There are 18 residues in the CDR3. Germline CDR1 reads SGHDT; CDR2 reads YYEEEE. V shed 1 base, J shed 2 bases, and the junction held 10 bases outside the gene matches. The CDR3 is CASSLTVTGGGGNQPQHF. The CDR3, as DNA: TGTGCCAGCAGCTTGACTGTTACAGGGGGCGGAGGCAATCAGCCCCAGCATTTT.

This clonotype was counted many times. This chain connects TRBV12-3 or TRBV12-4 to TRBJ1-5; possibly TRBD1 for D (5 bases). The CDR3 contains 15 residues. With 3 bases removed from V and 2 bases from J, the gap between germline ends came to 11 bases. The CDR3 DNA follows: TGTGCCAGCAGTTTCGTGGGGCCGGGCAATCAGCCCCAGCATTTT. Its translation: CASSFVGPGNQPQHF.

This clonotype was observed a handful of times. The chain joins TRBV6-1 to TRBJ1-2, with 9 bases identical to TRBD1. CDR1 MNHNS and CDR2 SASEGT come from the germline V gene. The CDR3 extends over 13 amino acids. The trim removed 5 bases at V and 7 bases at J, leaving 5 bases unmatched. In nucleotides, the CDR3 is TGTGCCAGCAGTTCACAGGGGGCTCCTGGCTACACCTTC. Amino acids: CASSSQGAPGYTF.

This clonotype was counted between two and nine times. The J gene is TRBJ1-2, the V gene TRBV7-9, with D perhaps TRBD1 (5 bases). The CDR3 runs 13 residues. V was shortened by 5 bases and J by 4 bases, with 11 bases between the two germline ends. The germline CDR1 and CDR2 sequences are SEHNR and FQNEAQ (reference sequence). For the CDR3, the DNA is TGTGCCAGCAGCCCAGCGGGACTCTATGGCTACACCTTC. Protein product: CASSPAGLYGYTF.

The chain recombines TRBV4-3 with TRBJ1-4; tentative D call: TRBD1 (5 bases). CDR3 size: 16 residues. V dropped 0 bases and J dropped 8 bases, with 16 bases sitting between them. Germline values: CDR1 LGHNA, CDR2 YSLEER. In DNA form, the CDR3 reads TGCGCCAGCAGCCAAGAAGGGTGGGGGAATCGGGAAAAACTGTTTTTT. It yields the protein CASSQEGWGNREKLFF.

The J gene is TRBJ2-7, the V gene TRBV28, with TRBD1 matching 9 bases. The CDR3 length is 16 residues. Trimming took 6 bases from V and 4 from J; bases not matched to a gene: 13. Germline V gives CDR1 MDHEN, CDR2 SYDVKM. CDR3 protein: CASRSYRTGAVYEQYF. The CDR3 DNA reads TGTGCCAGCAGATCCTACAGGACAGGGGCCGTTTACGAGCAGTACTTC.

This clonotype has only a few counts. This chain connects TRBV6-6 to TRBJ2-1, with 11 bases aligning to TRBD2. J was trimmed by 7 bases and V by 0 bases; bases with no gene match: 5. The V gene's germline CDR1 is MNHNY and CDR2 SVGAGI (reference sequence). The CDR3 runs 16 residues. The CDR3 sequence: CASSYSALAGVNEQFF. CDR3 nucleotides: TGTGCCAGCAGTTACTCGGCACTAGCGGGAGTTAATGAGCAGTTCTTC.

This clonotype showed up just a few times. V is TRBV6-1 and J is TRBJ1-4; the D is unclear. The CDR3 length is 17 residues. Germline CDR1 and CDR2: MNHNS and SASEGT. V dropped 3 bases and J dropped 0 bases, with 14 bases sitting between them. The DNA for the CDR3 is TGTGCCAGCAGTGATTTTAGCCGCGTTGCAACTAATGAAAAACTGTTTTTT. It translates to CASSDFSRVATNEKLFF.

This clonotype was seen a few times. The rearrangement joins TRBV20-1 to TRBJ2-1, with TRBD2 matching 15 bases. Germline trimming cut 1 base from V and 10 bases from J; bases unmatched to any gene: 5. CDR1 is DFQATT, CDR2 SNEGSKA, per germline (reference sequence). CDR3 length: 15 residues. The CDR3 protein is CSARGTSGRAGEQFF. The CDR3 nucleotides are TGCAGTGCTAGAGGGACTAGCGGGAGGGCCGGAGAGCAGTTCTTC.

This clonotype was detected ten times or more. This chain connects TRBV30 to TRBJ1-1; D uncertain. The CDR3 extends over 14 amino acids. The germline V gene encodes CDR1 GTSNPN and CDR2 SVGIG (reference sequence). Trimming left V 2 bases short and J 4 bases short, with 14 bases between. The DNA for the CDR3 is TGTGCCTGGAGTCGTTCGTGGGTGGGCACTGAAGCTTTCTTT. Amino acids: CAWSRSWVGTEAFF.

This clonotype was seen repeatedly, ten times or more. This chain connects TRBV6-1 to TRBJ2-3; TRBD2 agrees at 8 bases. The CDR3 has 12 residues. Germline V gene data show CDR1 as MNHNS and CDR2 as SASEGT. With V trimmed by 8 bases and J by 4 bases, 2 bases remained unmatched. CDR3 sequence (DNA): TGTGCCAGCGTCGGGGGGGCAGATACGCAGTATTTT. This encodes CASVGGADTQYF.

This clonotype has just a few counts. The chain combines TRBV13 with TRBJ1-2; 7 bases fit TRBD1. The V and J ends lost 5 bases and 3 bases, in that order; junction bases with no gene match: 9. Looked up from germline, CDR1 is PRHDT and CDR2 is FYEKMQ (reference sequence). CDR3 size: 15 residues. The CDR3 DNA sequence: TGTGCCAGCAGCGGGAGAGGGGGCACGGACTATGGCTACACCTTC. Translation: CASSGRGGTDYGYTF.

This clonotype was detected only a few times. The V gene is TRBV20-1, the J gene TRBJ1-5, with 7 bases identical to TRBD1. J gave up 0 bases and V 4 bases, and 0 bases lay outside the gene matches. CDR1 DFQATT and CDR2 SNEGSKA come from the germline V gene (reference sequence). The CDR3 is made up of 13 amino acids. The CDR3 protein is CSANRGSNQPQHF. CDR3 sequence (DNA): TGCAGTGCTAACAGGGGTAGCAATCAGCCCCAGCATTTT.

The chain uses TRBV7-9 and TRBJ1-5; no firm D call. Germline CDR1 and CDR2: SEHNR and FQNEAQ (reference sequence). This CDR3 region has 12 residues. Trimming left V 4 bases short and J 5 bases short, with 6 bases between. CDR3 in amino acids: CASSWGDQPQHF. The CDR3 nucleotides are TGTGCCAGCAGCTGGGGAGATCAGCCCCAGCATTTT.

This clonotype appeared many times. The chain has TRBV6-2 or TRBV6-3 and TRBJ2-1; weak D call: TRBD2 (6 bases). The germline gives CDR1 MNHEY, CDR2 SVGEGT. The CDR3 loop spans 14 amino acids. V was shortened by 8 bases and J by 12 bases, with 23 bases between the two germline ends. The CDR3 reads CASRLEGLFKVQFF. DNA for the CDR3: TGTGCCAGCCGTCTGGAGGGCCTGTTTAAGGTGCAGTTCTTC.

The sample holds many counts of this clonotype. This sequence joins TRBV28 and TRBJ1-5; no definite D call. The V gene lost 5 bases and the J gene lost 9 bases, with 17 bases spanning the gap. Germline CDR1 reads MDHEN; CDR2 reads SYDVKM. CDR3 length: 14 residues. Here the CDR3 DNA reads TGTGCCAGCAGTGGATCAATCCTCCAACGGCCCCAGCATTTT. This translates into CASSGSILQRPQHF.